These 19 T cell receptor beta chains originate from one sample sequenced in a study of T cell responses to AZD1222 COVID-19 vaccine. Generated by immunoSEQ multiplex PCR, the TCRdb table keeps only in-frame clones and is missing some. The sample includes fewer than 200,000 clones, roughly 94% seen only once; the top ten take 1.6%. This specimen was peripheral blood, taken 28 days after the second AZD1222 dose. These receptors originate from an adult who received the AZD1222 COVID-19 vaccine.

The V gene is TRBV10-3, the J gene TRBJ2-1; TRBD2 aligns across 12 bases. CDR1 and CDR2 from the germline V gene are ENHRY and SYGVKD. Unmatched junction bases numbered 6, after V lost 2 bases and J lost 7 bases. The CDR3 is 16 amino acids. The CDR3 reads CAISERPSGGGNEQFF. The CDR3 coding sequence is TGTGCCATCAGTGAGAGGCCTAGCGGGGGGGGAAATGAGCAGTTCTTC.

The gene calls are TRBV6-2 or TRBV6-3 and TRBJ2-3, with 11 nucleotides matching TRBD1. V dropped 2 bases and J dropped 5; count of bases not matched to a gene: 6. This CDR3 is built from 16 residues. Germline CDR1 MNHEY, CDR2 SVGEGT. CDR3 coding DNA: TGTGCCAGCAGTTACAAGGACAGGGGGCGCCGAGATACGCAGTATTTT. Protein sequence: CASSYKDRGRRDTQYF.

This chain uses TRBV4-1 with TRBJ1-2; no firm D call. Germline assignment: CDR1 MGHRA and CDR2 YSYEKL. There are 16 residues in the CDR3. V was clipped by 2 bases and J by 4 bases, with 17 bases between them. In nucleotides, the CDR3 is TGCGCCAGCAGCCAAAGGCTTTTCAGGCCCTTCTATGGCTACACCTTC. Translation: CASSQRLFRPFYGYTF.

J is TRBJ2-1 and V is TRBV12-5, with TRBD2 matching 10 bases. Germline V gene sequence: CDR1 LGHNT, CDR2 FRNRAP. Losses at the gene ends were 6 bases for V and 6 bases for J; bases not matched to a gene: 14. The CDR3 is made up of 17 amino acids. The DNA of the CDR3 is TGTGCTAGTGGCTCCGCCTTAGCGGGGGGAGGCTCCAATGAGCAGTTCTTC. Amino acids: CASGSALAGGGSNEQFF. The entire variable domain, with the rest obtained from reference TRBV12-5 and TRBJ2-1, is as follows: DARVTQTPRHKVTEMGQEVTMRCQPILGHNTVFWYRQTMMQGLELLAYFRNRAPLDDSGMPKDRFSAEMPDATLATLKIQPSEPRDSAVYFCASGSALAGGGSNEQFFGPGTRLTVL.

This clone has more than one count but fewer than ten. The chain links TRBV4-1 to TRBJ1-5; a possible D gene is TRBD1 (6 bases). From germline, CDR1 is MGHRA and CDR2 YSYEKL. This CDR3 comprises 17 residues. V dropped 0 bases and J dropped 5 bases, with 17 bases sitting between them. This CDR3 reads CASSQDKGGRADQPQHF. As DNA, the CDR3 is TGCGCCAGCAGCCAAGACAAGGGGGGGCGCGCAGATCAGCCCCAGCATTTT.

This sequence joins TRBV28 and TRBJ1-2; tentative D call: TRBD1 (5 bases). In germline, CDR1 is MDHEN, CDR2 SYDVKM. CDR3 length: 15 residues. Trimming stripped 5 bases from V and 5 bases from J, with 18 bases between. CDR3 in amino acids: CASSQPGTVQYGYTF. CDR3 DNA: TGTGCCAGCAGTCAGCCAGGGACCGTTCAGTATGGCTACACCTTC.

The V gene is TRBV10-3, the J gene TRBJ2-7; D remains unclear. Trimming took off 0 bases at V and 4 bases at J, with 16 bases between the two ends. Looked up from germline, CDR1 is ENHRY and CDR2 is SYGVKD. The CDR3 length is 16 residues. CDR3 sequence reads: CAISESSSSPTYEQYF. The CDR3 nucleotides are TGTGCCATCAGTGAGTCAAGTTCGTCCCCTACTTACGAGCAGTACTTC.

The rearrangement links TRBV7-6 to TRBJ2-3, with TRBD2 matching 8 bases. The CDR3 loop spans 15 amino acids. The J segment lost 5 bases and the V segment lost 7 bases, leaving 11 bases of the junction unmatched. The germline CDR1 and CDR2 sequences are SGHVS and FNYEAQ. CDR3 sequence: CASTQAGGPVDTQYF. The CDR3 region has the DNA TGTGCCAGCACCCAGGCGGGGGGTCCCGTAGATACGCAGTATTTT.

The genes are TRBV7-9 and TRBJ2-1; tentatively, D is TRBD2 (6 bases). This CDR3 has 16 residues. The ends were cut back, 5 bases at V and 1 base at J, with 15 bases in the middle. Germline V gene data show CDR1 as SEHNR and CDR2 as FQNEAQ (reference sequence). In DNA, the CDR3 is TGTGCCAGCAGCCCGGGCCTCGCGGGGTCCTACAATGAGCAGTTCTTC. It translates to CASSPGLAGSYNEQFF. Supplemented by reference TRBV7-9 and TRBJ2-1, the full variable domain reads DTGVSQNPRHKITKRGQNVTFRCDPISEHNRLYWYRQTLGQGPEFLTYFQNEAQLEKSRLLSDRFSAERPKGSFSTLEIQRTEQGDSAMYLCASSPGLAGSYNEQFFGPGTRLTVL.

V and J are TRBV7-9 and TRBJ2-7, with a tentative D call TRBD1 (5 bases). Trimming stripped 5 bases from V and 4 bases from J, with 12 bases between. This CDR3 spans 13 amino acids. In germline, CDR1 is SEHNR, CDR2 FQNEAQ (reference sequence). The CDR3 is CASSAKGSYEQYF. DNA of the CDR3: TGTGCCAGCAGCGCCAAGGGGTCTTACGAGCAGTACTTC.

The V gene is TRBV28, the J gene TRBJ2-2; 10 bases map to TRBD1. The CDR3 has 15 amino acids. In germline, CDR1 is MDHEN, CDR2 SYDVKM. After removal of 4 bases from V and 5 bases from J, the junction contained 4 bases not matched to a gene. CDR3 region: CASSSGQGWTGELFF. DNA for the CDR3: TGTGCCAGCAGTTCGGGACAGGGGTGGACCGGGGAGCTGTTTTTT.

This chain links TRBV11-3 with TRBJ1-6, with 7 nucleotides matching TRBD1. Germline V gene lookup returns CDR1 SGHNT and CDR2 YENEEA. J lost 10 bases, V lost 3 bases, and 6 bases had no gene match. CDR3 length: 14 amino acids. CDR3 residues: CASSFTTGKSPLHF. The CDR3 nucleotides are TGTGCCAGCAGCTTTACGACAGGGAAGTCACCCCTCCACTTT.

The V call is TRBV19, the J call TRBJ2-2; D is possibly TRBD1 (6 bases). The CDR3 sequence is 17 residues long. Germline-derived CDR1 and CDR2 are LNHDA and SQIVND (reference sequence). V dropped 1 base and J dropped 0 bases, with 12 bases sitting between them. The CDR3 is CASSIGLKGANTGELFF. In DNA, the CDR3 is TGTGCCAGTAGTATAGGTTTAAAGGGGGCGAACACCGGGGAGCTGTTTTTT.

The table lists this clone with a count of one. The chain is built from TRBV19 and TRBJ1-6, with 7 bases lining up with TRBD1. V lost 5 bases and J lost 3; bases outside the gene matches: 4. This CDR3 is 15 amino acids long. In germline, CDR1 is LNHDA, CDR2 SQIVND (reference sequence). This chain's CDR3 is CASSQTGDYNSPLHF. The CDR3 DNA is TGTGCCAGTAGTCAAACAGGGGACTATAATTCACCCCTCCACTTT.

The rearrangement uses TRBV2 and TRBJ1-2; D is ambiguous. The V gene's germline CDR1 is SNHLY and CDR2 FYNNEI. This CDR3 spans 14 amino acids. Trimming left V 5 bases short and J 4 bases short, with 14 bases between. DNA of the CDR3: TGTGCCAGCAGTCCCCTGGTCAGACTCTATGGCTACACCTTC. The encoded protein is CASSPLVRLYGYTF.

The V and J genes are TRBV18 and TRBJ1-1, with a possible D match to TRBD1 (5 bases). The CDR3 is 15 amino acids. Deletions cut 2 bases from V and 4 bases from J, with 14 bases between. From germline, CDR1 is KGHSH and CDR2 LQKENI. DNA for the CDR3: TGTGCCAGCTCACCAGGAGGGTTTGGGGCCACTGAAGCTTTCTTT. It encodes CASSPGGFGATEAFF.

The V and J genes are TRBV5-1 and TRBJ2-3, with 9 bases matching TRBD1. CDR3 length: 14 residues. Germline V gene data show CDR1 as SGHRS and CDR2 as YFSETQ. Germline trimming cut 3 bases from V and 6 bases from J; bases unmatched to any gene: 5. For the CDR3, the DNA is TGCGCCAGCAGCTCCCGACAGGGGGGGGATACGCAGTATTTT. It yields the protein CASSSRQGGDTQYF.

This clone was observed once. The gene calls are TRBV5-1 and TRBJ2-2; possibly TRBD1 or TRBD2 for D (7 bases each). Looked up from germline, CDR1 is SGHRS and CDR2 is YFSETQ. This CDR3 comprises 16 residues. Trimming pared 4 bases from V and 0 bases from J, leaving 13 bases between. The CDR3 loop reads CASSRGDSTNTGELFF. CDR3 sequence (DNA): TGCGCCAGCAGCCGGGGGGACAGTACGAACACCGGGGAGCTGTTTTTT.

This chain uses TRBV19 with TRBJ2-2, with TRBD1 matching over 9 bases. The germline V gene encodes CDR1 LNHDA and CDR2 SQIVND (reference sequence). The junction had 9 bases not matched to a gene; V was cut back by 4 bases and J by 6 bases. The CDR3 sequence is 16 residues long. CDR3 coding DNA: TGTGCCAGTAGTAACCCCAACAGGGGGCTAGCCGGGGAGCTGTTTTTT. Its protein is CASSNPNRGLAGELFF.